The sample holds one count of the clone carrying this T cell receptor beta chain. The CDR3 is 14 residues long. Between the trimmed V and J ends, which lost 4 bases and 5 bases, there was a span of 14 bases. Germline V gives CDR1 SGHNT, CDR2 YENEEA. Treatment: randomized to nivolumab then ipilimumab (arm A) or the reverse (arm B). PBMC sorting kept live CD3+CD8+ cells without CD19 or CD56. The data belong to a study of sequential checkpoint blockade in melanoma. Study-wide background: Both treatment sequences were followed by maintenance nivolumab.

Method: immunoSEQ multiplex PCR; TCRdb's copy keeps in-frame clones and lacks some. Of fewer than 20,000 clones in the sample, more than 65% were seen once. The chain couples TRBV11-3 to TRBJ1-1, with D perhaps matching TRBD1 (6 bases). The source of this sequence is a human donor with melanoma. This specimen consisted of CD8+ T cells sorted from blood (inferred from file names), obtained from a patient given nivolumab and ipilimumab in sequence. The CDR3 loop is CASSSRGMGTEAFF. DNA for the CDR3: TGTGCCAGCAGCTCGAGGGGGATGGGGACTGAAGCTTTCTTT.